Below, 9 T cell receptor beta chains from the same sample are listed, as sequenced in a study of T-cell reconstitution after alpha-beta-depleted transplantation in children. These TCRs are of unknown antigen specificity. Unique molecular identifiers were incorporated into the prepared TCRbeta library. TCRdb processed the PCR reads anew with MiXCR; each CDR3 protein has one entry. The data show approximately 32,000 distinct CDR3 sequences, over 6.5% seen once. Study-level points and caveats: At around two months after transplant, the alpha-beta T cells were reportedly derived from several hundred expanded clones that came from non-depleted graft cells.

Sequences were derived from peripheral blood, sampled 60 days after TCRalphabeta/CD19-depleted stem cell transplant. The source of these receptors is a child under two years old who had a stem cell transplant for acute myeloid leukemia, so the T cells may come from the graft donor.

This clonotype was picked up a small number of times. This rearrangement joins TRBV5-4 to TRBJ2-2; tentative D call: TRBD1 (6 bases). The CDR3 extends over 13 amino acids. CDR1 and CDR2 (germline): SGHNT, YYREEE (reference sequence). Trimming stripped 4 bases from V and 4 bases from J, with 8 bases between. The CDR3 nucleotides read TGTGCCAGCAGCCGAGGGGGCACCGGGGAGCTGTTTTTT. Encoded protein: CASSRGGTGELFF.

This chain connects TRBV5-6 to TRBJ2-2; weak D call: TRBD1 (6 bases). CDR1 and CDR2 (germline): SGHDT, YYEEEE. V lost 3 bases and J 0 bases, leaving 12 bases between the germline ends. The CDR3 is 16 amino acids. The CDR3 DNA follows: TGTGCCAGCAGCTATACAGGGAACGCGAACACCGGGGAGCTGTTTTTT. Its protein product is CASSYTGNANTGELFF.

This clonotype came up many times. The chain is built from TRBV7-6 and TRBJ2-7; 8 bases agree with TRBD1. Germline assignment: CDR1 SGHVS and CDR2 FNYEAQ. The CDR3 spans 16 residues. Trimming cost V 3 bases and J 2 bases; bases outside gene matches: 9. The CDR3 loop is CASSLGKTGDPYEQYF. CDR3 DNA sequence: TGTGCCAGCAGCTTGGGGAAGACAGGGGACCCCTACGAGCAGTACTTC.

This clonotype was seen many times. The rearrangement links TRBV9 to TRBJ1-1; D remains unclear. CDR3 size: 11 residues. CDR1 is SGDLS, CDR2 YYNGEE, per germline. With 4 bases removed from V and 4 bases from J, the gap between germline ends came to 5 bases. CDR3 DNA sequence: TGTGCCAGCAGCCCCAGCACTGAAGCTTTCTTT. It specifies CASSPSTEAFF.

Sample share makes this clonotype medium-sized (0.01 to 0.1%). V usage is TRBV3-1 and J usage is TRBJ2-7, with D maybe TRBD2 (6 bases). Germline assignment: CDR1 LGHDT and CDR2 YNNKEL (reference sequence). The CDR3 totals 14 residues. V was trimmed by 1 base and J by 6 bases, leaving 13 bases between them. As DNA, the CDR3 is TGTGCCAGCAGCCAAGGATCGACTAGTTCCGAGCAGTACTTC. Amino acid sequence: CASSQGSTSSEQYF.

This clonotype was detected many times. The chain's CDR3 is CASSSDVLGTQYF. CDR3 in DNA: TGTGCCAGCAGCTCGGACGTCCTGGGGACCCAGTACTTC. The chain couples TRBV11-3 to TRBJ2-5, with D uncertain. Trimming left V 4 bases short and J 7 bases short, with 13 bases between. Germline V gene lookup returns CDR1 SGHNT and CDR2 YENEEA. The CDR3 totals 13 residues.

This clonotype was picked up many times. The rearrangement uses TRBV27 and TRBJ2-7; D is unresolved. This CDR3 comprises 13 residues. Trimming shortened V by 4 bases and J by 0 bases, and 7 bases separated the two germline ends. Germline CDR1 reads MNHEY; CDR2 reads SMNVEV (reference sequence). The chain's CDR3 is CASSWAPSYEQYF. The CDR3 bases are TGTGCCAGCAGTTGGGCCCCCTCCTACGAGCAGTACTTC.

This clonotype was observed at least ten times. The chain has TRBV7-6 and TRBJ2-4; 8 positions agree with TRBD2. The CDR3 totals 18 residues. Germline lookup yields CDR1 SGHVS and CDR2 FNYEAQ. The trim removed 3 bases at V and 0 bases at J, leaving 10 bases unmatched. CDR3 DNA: TGTGCCAGCAGCTTGGGGACTAGTCCCCCCTTAGCCAAAAACATTCAGTACTTC. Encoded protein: CASSLGTSPPLAKNIQYF.

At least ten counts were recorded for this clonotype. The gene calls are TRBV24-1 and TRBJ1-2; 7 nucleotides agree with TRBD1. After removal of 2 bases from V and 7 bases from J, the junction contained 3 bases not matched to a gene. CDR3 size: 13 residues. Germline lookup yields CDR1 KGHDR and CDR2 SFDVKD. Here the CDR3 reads CATSDWTGTGYTF. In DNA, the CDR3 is TGTGCCACCAGTGATTGGACAGGAACTGGCTACACCTTC.